This TCR beta chain stems from a study of T-cell reconstitution after alpha-beta-depleted transplantation in children. Notes on the study in general: When one year had passed after transplant, most T-cell counts and diversity came from newly produced T cells. In some patients, recipient T cells and intrathymic progenitors surviving conditioning explained high day-60 diversity.

This clonotype was observed many times. Its antigen remains unknown. The authors prepared the TCRbeta library with unique molecular identifiers. TCRdb reprocessed the PCR reads via MiXCR and lists one record per CDR3 protein. The sample yields around 70,000 distinct CDR3 sequences, roughly 11% seen once. The CDR3 sequence is 15 residues long. CDR1 SGHVS and CDR2 FNYEAQ come from the germline V gene. After removal of 3 bases from V and 1 base from J, the junction contained 3 bases not matched to a gene. The clonotype was recovered from a boy under 18 with acute myeloid leukemia, due to receive a stem cell transplant. The rearrangement uses TRBV7-6 and TRBJ1-1; 9 bases map to TRBD1. The sequenced sample was PBMCs, obtained before TCRalphabeta/CD19-depleted stem cell transplant. The CDR3 region has the DNA TGTGCCAGCAGCTTGGCGGACAGGGGGAACACTGAAGCTTTCTTT. Protein product: CASSLADRGNTEAFF. Filled out from reference TRBV7-6 and TRBJ1-1, the complete variable domain reads GAGVSQSPRYKVTKRGQDVALRCDPISGHVSLYWYRQALGQGPEFLTYFNYEAQQDKSGLPNDRFSAERPEGSISTLTIQRTEQRDSAMYRCASSLADRGNTEAFFGQGTRLTVV.